Below, 21 T cell receptor beta chains from the same sample are listed, as sequenced in a study of blood T cell repertoires in COVID-19. The assay was immunoSEQ multiplex PCR, and TCRdb's table has in-frame clones only and misses some. The profile shows hundreds of thousands of clones, around 88% of them singletons. Sequences were obtained from peripheral blood. These receptors originate from a woman aged 80 or over with COVID-19, enrolled during active disease.

This chain uses TRBV6-6 with TRBJ2-1; possible D gene TRBD2, 6 bases. The length of the CDR3 is 15 residues. Germline CDR1 is MNHNY and CDR2 is SVGAGI (reference sequence). The V end was cut by 5 bases, the J end by 13 bases, with 24 bases between. In DNA, the CDR3 is TGTGCCAGCAGTACGGAGGGCGCTCCACCACACGGACAGTTCTTC. Its translation: CASSTEGAPPHGQFF.

This rearrangement joins TRBV11-2 to TRBJ2-1; D is unresolved. V was cut by 1 base and J by 0 bases, with 4 bases left in between. This CDR3 spans 14 amino acids. The germline V gene encodes CDR1 SGHAT and CDR2 FQNNGV. The DNA of the CDR3 is TGTGCCAGCAGCTTAGCTCTCTCCTACAATGAGCAGTTCTTC. Translated: CASSLALSYNEQFF.

In this sample, this clone turned up once. The chain uses TRBV7-2 and TRBJ2-7; 8 bases map to TRBD2. The CDR3 is 17 amino acids. V dropped 1 base and J dropped 6; count of bases not matched to a gene: 14. Germline V CDR1 and CDR2: SGHTA, FQGNSA. Written as DNA, the CDR3 is TGTGCCAGCAGCTTAGTCTTACGTCGGGGGGGCCTCTCCGAGCAGTACTTC. Protein: CASSLVLRRGGLSEQYF.

This clone was observed a handful of times. The V call is TRBV28, the J call TRBJ2-2, with D possibly being TRBD1 (6 bases). This CDR3 contains 13 residues. Germline V gene lookup returns CDR1 MDHEN and CDR2 SYDVKM. The V and J ends lost 6 bases and 5 bases respectively, with 10 bases between them. In nucleotides, the CDR3 is TGTGCCAGCAGGCGCACAGGGACCGGGGAGCTGTTTTTT. It translates to CASRRTGTGELFF.

The chain couples TRBV5-1 to TRBJ1-4, with 7 bases identical to TRBD1. Germline V gene lookup returns CDR1 SGHRS and CDR2 YFSETQ. With 0 bases clipped from V and 13 bases from J, the junction kept 9 bases outside the gene matches. This CDR3 spans 14 amino acids. For the CDR3, the DNA is TGCGCCAGCAGCTTGGGGTCGACCCGGGACAGACTGTTTTTT. Its translation is CASSLGSTRDRLFF.

The V gene is TRBV7-3, the J gene TRBJ1-2; D is undetermined. CDR3 size: 12 residues. Trimming left V 4 bases short and J 3 bases short, with 6 bases between. The germline CDR1 and CDR2 sequences are SGHTA and FQGTGA. The DNA of the CDR3 is TGTGCCAGCAGCTCCGCAGACTATGGCTACACCTTC. Protein: CASSSADYGYTF.

This chain uses TRBV9 with TRBJ1-6; 8 bases align to TRBD1. The V and J ends lost 4 bases and 10 bases, in that order; junction bases with no gene match: 10. CDR1 SGDLS and CDR2 YYNGEE come from the germline V gene. The CDR3 runs to 15 residues. The CDR3 spells CASSQPQGAGSPLHF. CDR3 nucleotides: TGTGCCAGCAGCCAACCCCAGGGGGCCGGATCACCCCTCCACTTT.

The gene calls are TRBV29-1 and TRBJ2-1; no firm D call. Germline V gene lookup returns CDR1 SQVTM and CDR2 ANQGSEA. Trimming pared 1 base from V and 0 bases from J, leaving 10 bases between. This CDR3 is built from 15 residues. The CDR3 DNA reads as TGCAGCGTTGAAGGCGGAAGAAGCTCCTACAATGAGCAGTTCTTC. Encoded protein: CSVEGGRSSYNEQFF.

The chain carries TRBV6-5 and TRBJ1-5, with 7 bases aligning to TRBD1. The CDR3 is 14 amino acids. CDR1 is MNHEY, CDR2 SVGAGI, per germline. Trimming took 5 bases from V and 5 from J; bases not matched to a gene: 6. Here the CDR3 reads CASSMTGIDQPQHF. The CDR3 coding sequence is TGTGCCAGCAGTATGACAGGGATCGATCAGCCCCAGCATTTT.

The chain couples TRBV3-1 (or the pseudogene TRBV3-2) to TRBJ2-7, with 10 bases aligning to TRBD2. CDR3 length: 16 amino acids. Germline V gene sequence: CDR1 LGHDT, CDR2 YNNKEL (reference sequence). The J segment lost 1 base and the V segment lost 2 bases, leaving 5 bases of the junction unmatched. CDR3 loop: CASSQYGTSASYEQYF. CDR3 sequence (DNA): TGTGCCAGCAGCCAATACGGGACTAGCGCTTCCTACGAGCAGTACTTC.

CDR3 bases: TGTGCCAGCTATCAACAGGGGTCGAACACTGAAGCTTTCTTT. It codes for CASYQQGSNTEAFF. The V call is TRBV13, the J call TRBJ1-1; TRBD1 aligns across 7 bases. The ends lost 8 bases at V and 1 base at J; junction bases unmatched: 7. The CDR3 runs 14 residues. In germline, CDR1 is PRHDT, CDR2 FYEKMQ (reference sequence).

CDR3 DNA sequence: TGTGCCAGCAGGGACAGACCTTACAATGAGCAGTTCTTC. Its protein product is CASRDRPYNEQFF. The chain recombines TRBV6-5 with TRBJ2-1; D might be TRBD1 (6 bases). The CDR3 covers 13 residues. Deletions cut 6 bases from V and 4 bases from J, with 10 bases between. CDR1 MNHEY and CDR2 SVGAGI come from the germline V gene.

The chain uses TRBV6-5 and TRBJ1-5, with TRBD1 matching 10 bases. V lost 8 bases to trimming and J lost 7 bases; unmatched junction nucleotides: 11. CDR3 length equals 15 residues. The V gene's germline CDR1 is MNHEY and CDR2 SVGAGI. This chain's CDR3 is CASRPGTGVHQPQHF. The CDR3 nucleotides read TGTGCCAGCCGCCCCGGGACAGGGGTGCACCAGCCCCAGCATTTT.

The V and J genes are TRBV18 and TRBJ2-5; 8 nucleotides line up with TRBD1. Germline trimming cut 1 base from V and 4 bases from J; bases unmatched to any gene: 2. This CDR3 comprises 14 residues. CDR1 KGHSH and CDR2 LQKENI come from the germline V gene. CDR3 DNA sequence: TGTGCCAGCTCACCACTGGGGACAGGAGAGACCCAGTACTTC. Amino acid sequence: CASSPLGTGETQYF.

The genes are TRBV28 and TRBJ1-2; tentatively, D is TRBD1 (6 bases). Germline lookup yields CDR1 MDHEN and CDR2 SYDVKM. The CDR3 spans 14 residues. V dropped 4 bases and J dropped 2 bases, with 11 bases sitting between them. The CDR3 reads CASSSHQGNYGYTF. Here the CDR3 DNA reads TGTGCCAGCAGTTCACACCAGGGGAACTATGGCTACACCTTC.

The rearrangement joins TRBV5-6 to TRBJ1-6; 10 bases match TRBD1. The germline V gene has CDR1 SGHDT and CDR2 YYEEEE. CDR3 length: 17 amino acids. V shed 4 bases and J 6 bases; nucleotides not matched to a gene: 10. CDR3: CASSAGTGEGSNSPLHF. The CDR3 DNA is TGTGCCAGCAGCGCCGGGACAGGGGAGGGAAGTAATTCACCCCTCCACTTT.

This chain connects TRBV5-6 to TRBJ1-2; tentatively, D is TRBD1 (6 bases). Germline V gene lookup returns CDR1 SGHDT and CDR2 YYEEEE. The CDR3 spans 13 residues. Trimming cost V 0 bases and J 6 bases, with 9 bases left between them. The CDR3 DNA reads as TGTGCCAGCAGCTTGGACAGGGCGGATGGCTACACCTTC. Protein sequence: CASSLDRADGYTF.

Concerning this clone: Within the sample, other DNA sequences also encode this same CDR3. The V gene is TRBV3-1 (or the pseudogene TRBV3-2), the J gene TRBJ2-2; possible D gene TRBD2, 6 bases. The germline CDR1 and CDR2 sequences are LGHDT and YNNKEL (reference sequence). Trimming left V 5 bases short and J 1 base short, with 11 bases between. This CDR3 spans 15 amino acids. The chain's CDR3 is CASSWGGLNTGELFF. The CDR3 DNA is TGTGCCAGCAGCTGGGGAGGCCTGAACACCGGGGAGCTGTTTTTT.

This clone has a single count. The chain is built from TRBV5-4 and TRBJ1-1, with a possible D match to TRBD1 (6 bases). Germline values: CDR1 SGHNT, CDR2 YYREEE (reference sequence). The CDR3 sequence is 15 residues long. V was cut by 0 bases and J by 5 bases, with 14 bases left in between. In nucleotides, the CDR3 is TGTGCCAGCAGCTTGGGTAGGCAGGGGATAACTGAAGCTTTCTTT. It translates to CASSLGRQGITEAFF.

This sequence joins TRBV5-4 and TRBJ1-2, with a tentative D call TRBD1 (5 bases). Germline CDR1 reads SGHNT; CDR2 reads YYREEE (reference sequence). This CDR3 is built from 16 residues. V lost 3 bases, J lost 2 bases, and 17 bases lay in between. The CDR3 here is CASSWGGGLENYGYTF. The CDR3 DNA reads TGTGCCAGCAGCTGGGGGGGAGGCCTCGAGAACTATGGCTACACCTTC.

The CDR3 sequence: CARPSFRSDTQYF. The CDR3 DNA follows: TGTGCCAGGCCCTCTTTCAGATCAGATACGCAGTATTTT. The chain has TRBV12-1 and TRBJ2-3; no DNA check was done on the table's D call, TRBD1. TRBV12-1 is tagged as a pseudogene. There are 13 residues in the CDR3.